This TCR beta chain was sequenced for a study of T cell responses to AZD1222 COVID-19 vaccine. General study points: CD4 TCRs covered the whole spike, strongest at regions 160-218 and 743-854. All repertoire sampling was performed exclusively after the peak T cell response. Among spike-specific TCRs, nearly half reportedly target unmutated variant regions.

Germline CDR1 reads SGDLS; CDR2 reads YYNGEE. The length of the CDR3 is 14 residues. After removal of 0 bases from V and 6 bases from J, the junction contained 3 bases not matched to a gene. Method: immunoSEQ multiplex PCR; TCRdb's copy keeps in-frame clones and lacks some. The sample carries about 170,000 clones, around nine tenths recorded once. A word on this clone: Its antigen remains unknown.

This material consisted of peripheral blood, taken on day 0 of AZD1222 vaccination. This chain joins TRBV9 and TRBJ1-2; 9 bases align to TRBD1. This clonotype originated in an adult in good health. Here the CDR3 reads CASSVGTGGHGYTF. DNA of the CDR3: TGTGCCAGCAGCGTAGGTACAGGGGGCCATGGCTACACCTTC.